This TCR beta chain is drawn from a study of beta chain features in type 1 diabetes. This clone was counted between two and nine times. The CDR3 is 16 residues long. After removal of 7 bases from V and 3 bases from J, the junction contained 12 bases not matched to a gene. CDR1 and CDR2 from the germline V gene are MDHEN and SYDVKM. Expressed TCRB transcripts were sequenced because the isolated RNA had all been reverse transcribed beforehand. Clones were read by immunoSEQ multiplex PCR, and TCRdb kept only the in-frame ones, dropping some. The sample has over 700,000 clones; roughly 15% are singletons.

This clonotype was obtained from a woman under 30 in good health. The chain joins TRBV28 to TRBJ2-1; TRBD2 aligns across 7 bases. The sample comprised naive CD4+ T cells from blood. CDR3 sequence (DNA): TGTGCCAGCACCGTGGGAGCGGGACTTATCTACAATGAGCAGTTCTTC. It yields the protein CASTVGAGLIYNEQFF.